Listed here are 24 T cell receptor beta chains from one sample, sequenced in a study of T cell responses to AZD1222 COVID-19 vaccine. Generated by immunoSEQ multiplex PCR, the TCRdb table keeps only in-frame clones and is missing some. Of about 84,000 clones in the sample, roughly 85% are singletons; the top ten hold around 1.5%. Sequencing used peripheral blood, obtained on day 0 of AZD1222 vaccination. Every receptor here comes from an adult in good health.

V and J are TRBV5-4 and TRBJ1-2; tentative D call: TRBD1 (5 bases). Trimming left V 3 bases short and J 8 bases short, with 17 bases between. Germline V lookup: CDR1 SGHNT, CDR2 YYREEE (reference sequence). There are 14 residues in the CDR3. The CDR3 is CASSYDQGRVGYTF. In DNA form, the CDR3 reads TGTGCCAGCAGCTACGATCAGGGAAGAGTAGGCTACACCTTC. The complete variable domain, with remaining parts taken from reference TRBV5-4 and TRBJ1-2, reads ETGVTQSPTHLIKTRGQQVTLRCSSQSGHNTVSWYQQALGQGPQFIFQYYREEENGRGNFPPRFSGLQFPNYSSELNVNALELDDSALYLCASSYDQGRVGYTFGSGTRLTVV.

The gene calls are TRBV19 and TRBJ1-1, with 7 positions matching TRBD1. Germline CDR1 is LNHDA and CDR2 is SQIVND (reference sequence). The CDR3 has 15 residues. After removal of 7 bases from V and 0 bases from J, the junction contained 8 bases not matched to a gene. The CDR3 spells CASTSTGIMNTEAFF. The CDR3 DNA reads TGTGCCAGTACCTCGACAGGGATCATGAACACTGAAGCTTTCTTT.

The chain uses TRBV19 and TRBJ2-1; TRBD2 matches 11 bases. This CDR3 has 16 amino acids. With V trimmed by 4 bases and J by 8 bases, 10 bases remained unmatched. Germline V gene lookup returns CDR1 LNHDA and CDR2 SQIVND (reference sequence). The CDR3 sequence is CASSRLAGGSKDEQFF. The CDR3 DNA follows: TGTGCCAGTAGTAGGTTAGCGGGAGGGAGTAAAGATGAGCAGTTCTTC.

This clone was observed a single time. The chain couples TRBV3-1 (or the pseudogene TRBV3-2) to TRBJ1-3, with unresolved D. Trimming removed 7 bases from V and 4 bases from J, with 11 bases in between. Germline-derived CDR1 and CDR2 are LGHDT and YNNKEL (reference sequence). The CDR3 has 13 amino acids. The CDR3 is CASTYFGGNTIYF. Written as DNA, the CDR3 is TGTGCCAGCACCTACTTCGGGGGAAACACCATATATTTT.

The CDR3 DNA is TGTGCCAGCAGCTCGGCCGGGACAGCTCAAGAGACCCAGTACTTC. Encoded protein: CASSSAGTAQETQYF. V usage is TRBV7-9 and J usage is TRBJ2-5; 7 bases align to TRBD1. J lost 2 bases, V lost 4 bases, and 7 bases had no gene match. This CDR3 spans 15 amino acids. Germline V gene lookup returns CDR1 SEHNR and CDR2 FQNEAQ (reference sequence). The complete variable domain, with remaining parts taken from reference TRBV7-9 and TRBJ2-5, reads DTGVSQNPRHKITKRGQNVTFRCDPISEHNRLYWYRQTLGQGPEFLTYFQNEAQLEKSRLLSDRFSAERPKGSFSTLEIQRTEQGDSAMYLCASSSAGTAQETQYFGPGTRLLVL.

The V call is TRBV4-3, the J call TRBJ1-4; TRBD1 aligns across 9 bases. CDR1 and CDR2 from the germline V gene are LGHNA and YSLEER. The CDR3 is 15 residues long. Trimming cost V 0 bases and J 7 bases; bases outside gene matches: 3. CDR3 sequence reads: CASSQDGTGPEKLFF. In DNA, the CDR3 is TGCGCCAGCAGCCAAGATGGGACAGGGCCTGAAAAACTGTTTTTT.

The chain uses TRBV7-6 and TRBJ1-1; D is unclear. The CDR3 has 14 residues. Trimming cost V 2 bases and J 3 bases, with 10 bases left between them. The germline V gene has CDR1 SGHVS and CDR2 FNYEAQ. The CDR3 spells CASSLRGGDTEAFF. The CDR3 nucleotides read TGTGCCAGCAGCTTACGGGGAGGCGACACTGAAGCTTTCTTT.

The gene calls are TRBV10-3 and TRBJ1-5, with 7 bases fitting TRBD1. Germline V lookup: CDR1 ENHRY, CDR2 SYGVKD. The CDR3 runs to 14 residues. V was pared by 4 bases and J by 4 bases, with 4 bases of the junction left unmatched. CDR3 sequence (DNA): TGTGCCATCAGTGTGGGACAGACAAATCAGCCCCAGCATTTT. Translation gives CAISVGQTNQPQHF.

This sequence joins TRBV11-2 and TRBJ2-2; D is perhaps TRBD1 (5 bases). V was shortened by 3 bases and J by 8 bases, with 16 bases between the two germline ends. There are 15 residues in the CDR3. Germline values: CDR1 SGHAT, CDR2 FQNNGV. The CDR3 region has the DNA TGTGCCAGCAGCTTGCTAGGGGTCCAAGGAGGGGAGCTGTTTTTT. Translation gives CASSLLGVQGGELFF.

The chain combines TRBV19 with TRBJ2-7; possibly TRBD1 for D (6 bases). Per germline, CDR1 LNHDA and CDR2 SQIVND (reference sequence). CDR3 length: 15 residues. The V gene lost 4 bases and the J gene lost 1 base, with 14 bases spanning the gap. CDR3 in amino acids: CASSTHQGNSYEQYF. CDR3 DNA: TGTGCCAGTAGTACACACCAGGGGAATTCCTACGAGCAGTACTTC. The variable domain in full, completed from reference TRBV19 and TRBJ2-7, reads DGGITQSPKYLFRKEGQNVTLSCEQNLNHDAMYWYRQDPGQGLRLIYYSQIVNDFQKGDIAEGYSVSREKKESFPLTVTSAQKNPTAFYLCASSTHQGNSYEQYFGPGTRLTVT.

The chain links TRBV12-3 or TRBV12-4 to TRBJ1-1, with D unclear. V was clipped by 3 bases and J by 4 bases, with 9 bases between them. CDR3 length equals 13 residues. In nucleotides, the CDR3 is TGTGCCAGCAGTTTCCAGGACCCCACTGAAGCTTTCTTT. Its translation is CASSFQDPTEAFF.

The chain has TRBV30 and TRBJ2-7, with D unclear. V was trimmed by 1 base and J by 4 bases, leaving 5 bases between them. The CDR3 loop spans 11 amino acids. Per the germline V gene, CDR1 is GTSNPN and CDR2 is SVGIG (reference sequence). Written as DNA, the CDR3 is TGTGCCTGGAGTGAGGGTTACGAGCAGTACTTC. Its translation is CAWSEGYEQYF.

The CDR3 is CASSLGIEGNGYTF. CDR3 bases: TGTGCCAGCAGCTTAGGGATCGAGGGGAATGGCTACACCTTC. V is TRBV7-2 and J is TRBJ1-2, with D possibly being TRBD1 (5 bases). V dropped 1 base and J dropped 6 bases, with 12 bases sitting between them. Per germline, CDR1 SGHTA and CDR2 FQGNSA. The CDR3 is 14 residues long.

This chain joins TRBV28 and TRBJ1-5; perhaps TRBD1 as D (5 bases). Germline CDR1 MDHEN, CDR2 SYDVKM. The CDR3 contains 17 residues. V lost 4 bases, J lost 2 bases, and 18 bases lay in between. The CDR3 loop reads CASSSADAGFGNQPQHF. DNA for the CDR3: TGTGCCAGCAGTTCAGCAGATGCAGGGTTCGGCAATCAGCCCCAGCATTTT.

This clone was observed a single time. The chain uses TRBV7-9 and TRBJ1-5; 10 nucleotides agree with TRBD1. V was pared by 4 bases and J by 4 bases, with 4 bases of the junction left unmatched. The germline CDR1 and CDR2 sequences are SEHNR and FQNEAQ (reference sequence). The CDR3 sequence is 15 residues long. The CDR3: CASSYDRGRNQPQHF. CDR3 nucleotide sequence: TGTGCCAGCAGCTACGACAGGGGGCGAAATCAGCCCCAGCATTTT. The whole variable domain, filled in from reference TRBV7-9 and TRBJ1-5, reads DTGVSQNPRHKITKRGQNVTFRCDPISEHNRLYWYRQTLGQGPEFLTYFQNEAQLEKSRLLSDRFSAERPKGSFSTLEIQRTEQGDSAMYLCASSYDRGRNQPQHFGDGTRLSIL.

The chain has TRBV4-1 and TRBJ2-7, with 14 positions matching TRBD2. Germline CDR1 MGHRA, CDR2 YSYEKL. The CDR3 has 20 residues. Trimming at V came to 4 bases and at J to 0 bases, leaving 14 bases not matched to a gene. CDR3 in DNA: TGCGCCAGCAGCCTCCAGATGGGGACTAGCGGGAGAAGATTCTCCTACGAGCAGTACTTC. It is translated as CASSLQMGTSGRRFSYEQYF.

With regard to this clone: This specimen includes other DNA sequences encoding the same CDR3. The V call is TRBV3-1 (or the pseudogene TRBV3-2), the J call TRBJ1-5; D possibly corresponds to TRBD1 (6 bases). The CDR3 loop spans 14 amino acids. Germline V gene data show CDR1 as LGHDT and CDR2 as YNNKEL (reference sequence). The V end was cut by 4 bases, the J end by 3 bases, with 10 bases between. The CDR3 nucleotides are TGTGCCAGCAGCCTAGGACAGTACAATCAGCCCCAGCATTTT. This gives the protein CASSLGQYNQPQHF.

The rearrangement uses TRBV6-5 and TRBJ2-7, with D perhaps being TRBD1 or TRBD2 (5 bases each). V lost 2 bases, J lost 3 bases, and 17 bases lay in between. The CDR3 totals 16 residues. The germline gives CDR1 MNHEY, CDR2 SVGAGI. The CDR3 reads CASSYGGRGVGYEQYF. In DNA, the CDR3 is TGTGCCAGCAGTTACGGGGGAAGGGGAGTAGGCTACGAGCAGTACTTC.

The chain combines TRBV11-2 with TRBJ1-2; D may be TRBD1 (6 bases). The V gene's germline CDR1 is SGHAT and CDR2 FQNNGV. V dropped 0 bases and J dropped 10 bases, with 15 bases sitting between them. This CDR3 comprises 14 residues. The CDR3 region is CASSLETRGEYYTF. In nucleotides, the CDR3 is TGTGCCAGCAGCTTAGAGACAAGGGGGGAATACTACACCTTC.

The V and J genes are TRBV27 and TRBJ2-3; weak D call: TRBD2 (7 bases). Germline assignment: CDR1 MNHEY and CDR2 SMNVEV (reference sequence). The CDR3 sequence is 15 residues long. With 1 base removed from V and 6 bases from J, the gap between germline ends came to 14 bases. The CDR3 DNA is TGTGCCAGCAGTTTATGGAACAGGGAGGGCGATACGCAGTATTTT. Encoded protein: CASSLWNREGDTQYF.

This chain uses TRBV18 with TRBJ1-2; D remains ambiguous. The V and J ends lost 3 bases and 3 bases respectively, with 14 bases between them. The CDR3 is 15 residues long. CDR1 is KGHSH and CDR2 is LQKENI in the germline V gene. The CDR3 DNA reads TGTGCCAGCTCACCCAGTGAGGGTTCGGACTATGGCTACACCTTC. As protein: CASSPSEGSDYGYTF.

V gene TRBV6-5 combines with J gene TRBJ2-7; 12 bases map to TRBD1. The CDR3 is made up of 15 amino acids. The V gene end was trimmed by 6 bases and the J gene end by 5 bases; junction bases not matched to a gene: 8. Looked up from germline, CDR1 is MNHEY and CDR2 is SVGAGI. The CDR3 DNA reads TGTGCCAGCAGGCGAACCGGGACAGGGGGCGACGAGCAGTACTTC. Its protein product is CASRRTGTGGDEQYF.

This chain joins TRBV12-3 or TRBV12-4 and TRBJ1-4, with D possibly matching TRBD1 (5 bases). Trimming removed 4 bases from V and 4 bases from J, with 7 bases in between. The CDR3 runs to 13 residues. Here the CDR3 reads CASSWGINEKLFF. CDR3 nucleotide sequence: TGTGCCAGCAGTTGGGGGATTAATGAAAAACTGTTTTTT.

Concerning this clone: Other DNA sequences in this sample translate to the same CDR3. The chain joins TRBV5-1 to TRBJ2-5; D tentatively fits TRBD1 or TRBD2 (5 bases each). There are 13 residues in the CDR3. CDR1 and CDR2 from the germline V gene are SGHRS and YFSETQ. V was shortened by 5 bases and J by 1 base, with 9 bases between the two germline ends. CDR3 region: CASSLGVQETQYF. DNA for the CDR3: TGCGCCAGCAGTCTGGGGGTCCAAGAGACCCAGTACTTC.